This T cell receptor beta chain was identified in a study of blood T cell repertoires in COVID-19. Per the original methods: Amplification with reference gene primers provided the estimates of nucleated cell counts. Some clones are missing from TCRdb's copy, which holds only in-frame ones; the method was immunoSEQ multiplex PCR. The V and J calls and clone size come from that table; D and trimming were worked out from the DNA. Among over 200,000 clones listed, 84% were seen once. The CDR3 sequence is 19 residues long. V shed 5 bases, J shed 0 bases, and the junction held 18 bases outside the gene matches. The V gene's germline CDR1 is SGHDN and CDR2 FVKESK.

The sample comprised PBMCs or T cells enriched from blood (not recorded which). The V gene is TRBV14, the J gene TRBJ1-1; TRBD1 matches at 7 bases. The sequence derives from a woman between 35 and 50 years old who had recovered from COVID-19. In nucleotides, the CDR3 is TGTGCCAGCAGCGCAGCTCCGTTAGACAGGGACCCCATGAACACTGAAGCTTTCTTT. It encodes CASSAAPLDRDPMNTEAFF.